Listed below are T cell receptor beta chains from one sample, sequenced in a study of CD8+CD57+ T cells in acquired aplastic anemia. Each CDR3 protein gets one entry after TCRdb re-called the reads with MiXCR. Of 150,000 to 200,000 distinct CDR3 sequences in the sample, approximately 48% are singletons; the top ten hold around 2%. The material sequenced was sorted CD4+, CD8+, or CD8+CD57+ T cells (not recorded which) from PBMCs. Receptors were obtained from a human donor with aplastic anemia. CDR3s include the opening cysteine and the closing phenylalanine or tryptophan. D genes are given only for firm matches. Rows may omit the clone size; those that give it use once, few, many or a size class.

d_gene: -; v_gene: TRBV12-3/TRBV12-4; j_gene: TRBJ2-7; abundance: -; CDR3nt: TGTGCTAGCAGTTATGTGGAGGCCTACGAGCAGTACTTC; CDR3aa: CASSYVEAYEQYF
d_gene: -; v_gene: TRBV20-1; j_gene: TRBJ1-2; abundance: many; CDR3nt: TGCAGTGCCAAACGGGACACCGCAATCTATGGCTACACCTTC; CDR3aa: CSAKRDTAIYGYTF
d_gene: TRBD1; v_gene: TRBV19; j_gene: TRBJ1-2; abundance: -; CDR3nt: TGTGCCAGTAGTCCCGCAGGGGGTAGCTACGGCTACACCTTC; CDR3aa: CASSPAGGSYGYTF
d_gene: TRBD2; v_gene: TRBV7-3; j_gene: TRBJ2-7; abundance: -; CDR3nt: TGTGCCAGCAGCTTAGGCGGGGGGGTCCTCGAGCAGTACTTC; CDR3aa: CASSLGGGVLEQYF
d_gene: -; v_gene: TRBV2; j_gene: TRBJ2-7; abundance: few; CDR3nt: TGTGCCAGCAGCCTTAGCGCCTACGAGCAGTACTTC; CDR3aa: CASSLSAYEQYF
d_gene: TRBD2; v_gene: TRBV10-3; j_gene: TRBJ2-1; abundance: -; CDR3nt: TGTGCCCTTGATGGGACTAGCGGGACGAATGAGCAGTTCTTC; CDR3aa: CALDGTSGTNEQFF
d_gene: TRBD2; v_gene: TRBV20-1; j_gene: TRBJ2-5; abundance: -; CDR3nt: TGCAGTGGAGGCGGGAGTAGAGAGACCCAGTACTTC; CDR3aa: CSGGGSRETQYF
d_gene: -; v_gene: TRBV24-1; j_gene: TRBJ2-7; abundance: many; CDR3nt: TGTGCCACCAGTGAAGCCGGGAGCTCCTACGAGCAGTACTTC; CDR3aa: CATSEAGSSYEQYF
d_gene: TRBD2; v_gene: TRBV2; j_gene: TRBJ2-3; abundance: -; CDR3nt: TGTGCCAGCAGTGGCGCGGGGGGCGAGGATACGCAGTATTTT; CDR3aa: CASSGAGGEDTQYF
d_gene: -; v_gene: TRBV19; j_gene: TRBJ2-1; abundance: once; CDR3nt: TGTGCCAGTAGTATAGAAGGGAGCTCCTACAATGAGCAGTTCTTC; CDR3aa: CASSIEGSSYNEQFF
d_gene: TRBD1; v_gene: TRBV9; j_gene: TRBJ1-1; abundance: many; CDR3nt: TGTGCCAGCAGCGTCCGACAGGGAACTGAAGCTTTCTTT; CDR3aa: CASSVRQGTEAFF
d_gene: -; v_gene: TRBV15; j_gene: TRBJ1-5; abundance: -; CDR3nt: TGTGCCACCAGCAGAGAGCGGGGGAGCAATCAGCCCCAGCATTTT; CDR3aa: CATSRERGSNQPQHF
d_gene: TRBD1; v_gene: TRBV10-3; j_gene: TRBJ2-3; abundance: many; CDR3nt: TGTGCCATCACCCGGGACAGGGACCCAGATACGCAGTATTTT; CDR3aa: CAITRDRDPDTQYF
d_gene: TRBD1; v_gene: TRBV7-2; j_gene: TRBJ2-7; abundance: -; CDR3nt: TGTGCCAGCAGCTGGCCGGGACAGACGATTTACGAGCAGTACTTC; CDR3aa: CASSWPGQTIYEQYF
d_gene: TRBD2; v_gene: TRBV2; j_gene: TRBJ2-1; abundance: once; CDR3nt: TGTGCCAGTGTAGCGGGGGGGAATGAGCAGTTCTTC; CDR3aa: CASVAGGNEQFF
d_gene: TRBD1; v_gene: TRBV15; j_gene: TRBJ2-7; abundance: few; CDR3nt: TGTGCCACCGGGACAGGGATCTACGAGCAGTACTTC; CDR3aa: CATGTGIYEQYF
d_gene: -; v_gene: TRBV7-2; j_gene: TRBJ2-1; abundance: -; CDR3nt: TGTGCCAGCTTGGACTACTACAATGAGCAGTTCTTC; CDR3aa: CASLDYYNEQFF
d_gene: -; v_gene: TRBV20-1; j_gene: TRBJ2-7; abundance: once; CDR3nt: TGCAGTGCCTACAACTACGAGCAGTACTTC; CDR3aa: CSAYNYEQYF
d_gene: -; v_gene: TRBV20-1; j_gene: TRBJ1-6; abundance: few; CDR3nt: TGCAGTGCCCCGGAGTGGGGGCACCCTAATTCACCCCTCCACTTT; CDR3aa: CSAPEWGHPNSPLHF
d_gene: TRBD2; v_gene: TRBV25-1; j_gene: TRBJ2-3; abundance: few; CDR3nt: TGTGCCAGTGCCCTAATCACTAGCGGGGATACAGATACGCAGTATTTT; CDR3aa: CASALITSGDTDTQYF
d_gene: -; v_gene: TRBV19; j_gene: TRBJ2-1; abundance: -; CDR3nt: TGTGCCAGTAGCGGGCCCCAGGGCTCCTACGAGCAGTTCTTC; CDR3aa: CASSGPQGSYEQFF
d_gene: TRBD2; v_gene: TRBV7-2; j_gene: TRBJ2-2; abundance: -; CDR3nt: TGTGCCAGCAGCTTAGCACGGGGAGGGAGATTCACCGGGGAGCTGTTTTTT; CDR3aa: CASSLARGGRFTGELFF
d_gene: -; v_gene: TRBV5-1; j_gene: TRBJ2-5; abundance: -; CDR3nt: TGCGCCAGCAGCTCCGGAAGAGGGGAGGAGACCCAGTACTTC; CDR3aa: CASSSGRGEETQYF
d_gene: -; v_gene: TRBV19; j_gene: TRBJ1-6; abundance: -; CDR3nt: TGTGCCAGTAGTATTGAGGCTTCACCCCTCCACTTT; CDR3aa: CASSIEASPLHF
d_gene: TRBD1; v_gene: TRBV5-5; j_gene: TRBJ1-2; abundance: -; CDR3nt: TGTGCCAGCAGCTTGGCGGACAGGCCCTACTATGGCTACACCTTC; CDR3aa: CASSLADRPYYGYTF
d_gene: -; v_gene: TRBV6-1; j_gene: TRBJ2-1; abundance: few; CDR3nt: TGTGCCAGCAGTGAGGGCACGGGACTTGTCGGAGAGCAGTTCTTC; CDR3aa: CASSEGTGLVGEQFF
d_gene: TRBD2; v_gene: TRBV29-1; j_gene: TRBJ2-3; abundance: many; CDR3nt: TGTGGTGGGGGGGTAGCAGATACGCAGTATTTT; CDR3aa: CGGGVADTQYF
d_gene: -; v_gene: TRBV5-1; j_gene: TRBJ2-2; abundance: many; CDR3nt: TGCGCCAGCAGCTGGGGACCTTCGAACACCGGGGAGCTGTTTTTT; CDR3aa: CASSWGPSNTGELFF
d_gene: TRBD1; v_gene: TRBV9; j_gene: TRBJ2-3; abundance: -; CDR3nt: TGTGCCAGCAGCGTCGGGACAGGGGCTTACACAGATACGCAGTATTTT; CDR3aa: CASSVGTGAYTDTQYF
d_gene: -; v_gene: TRBV11-2; j_gene: TRBJ2-2; abundance: many; CDR3nt: TGTGCCAGCAGCGTACTAGTAGGTCGGACCGGGGAGCTGTTTTTT; CDR3aa: CASSVLVGRTGELFF
d_gene: -; v_gene: TRBV7-9; j_gene: TRBJ2-4; abundance: -; CDR3nt: TGTGCCAGCAGCACCATCGGGATTCCCATTCAGTACTTC; CDR3aa: CASSTIGIPIQYF
d_gene: -; v_gene: TRBV25-1; j_gene: TRBJ2-7; abundance: -; CDR3nt: TGTGCCAGCAGTGAATCGGGAGCAGCAGACGAGCAGTACTTC; CDR3aa: CASSESGAADEQYF
d_gene: -; v_gene: TRBV10-3; j_gene: TRBJ1-2; abundance: -; CDR3nt: TGTGCCATCAGTGAACAGGCGCTCTATGGCTACACCTTC; CDR3aa: CAISEQALYGYTF
d_gene: TRBD2; v_gene: TRBV7-8; j_gene: TRBJ2-7; abundance: -; CDR3nt: TGTGCCAGCAGCACACTAGCGGGCCCCGAGCAGTACTTC; CDR3aa: CASSTLAGPEQYF
d_gene: TRBD1; v_gene: TRBV7-2; j_gene: TRBJ2-1; abundance: many; CDR3nt: TGTGCCAGCGGGACAGGGGGCTTAAATGAGCAGTTCTTC; CDR3aa: CASGTGGLNEQFF
d_gene: -; v_gene: TRBV5-6; j_gene: TRBJ2-7; abundance: few; CDR3nt: TGTGCCTGCAGCTTGGCCAGCTACGAGCAGTACTTC; CDR3aa: CACSLASYEQYF
d_gene: -; v_gene: TRBV7-3; j_gene: TRBJ2-2; abundance: -; CDR3nt: TGTGCCAGCAGCTTACTCATCGGCGGGGAGCTGTTTTTT; CDR3aa: CASSLLIGGELFF
d_gene: TRBD1; v_gene: TRBV10-2; j_gene: TRBJ1-2; abundance: -; CDR3nt: TGCGCCTGCAGTCCGGACCTAGACAGGGGAGGCGGCTACACCTTC; CDR3aa: CACSPDLDRGGGYTF
d_gene: TRBD1; v_gene: TRBV10-3; j_gene: TRBJ2-2; abundance: -; CDR3nt: TGTGCCATCAGTGAGTCGAATACAGGGGCCTCCGGGGAGCTGTTTTTT; CDR3aa: CAISESNTGASGELFF
d_gene: -; v_gene: TRBV19; j_gene: TRBJ1-2; abundance: -; CDR3nt: TGTGCCAGCAAAGACGGAATCTATGGCTACACCTTC; CDR3aa: CASKDGIYGYTF
d_gene: -; v_gene: TRBV5-1; j_gene: TRBJ2-3; abundance: once; CDR3nt: TGCGCCAGCAGACTAGATCCGTCTAGCACAGATACGCAGTATTTT; CDR3aa: CASRLDPSSTDTQYF
d_gene: TRBD1; v_gene: TRBV6-5; j_gene: TRBJ1-5; abundance: -; CDR3nt: TGTGCCAGCAGTTACGGGGACAGCCACAATCAGCCCCAGCATTTT; CDR3aa: CASSYGDSHNQPQHF
d_gene: -; v_gene: TRBV20-1; j_gene: TRBJ2-1; abundance: many; CDR3nt: TGCAGTGCTAACTACAATGAGCAGTTCTTC; CDR3aa: CSANYNEQFF
d_gene: -; v_gene: TRBV6-2/TRBV6-3; j_gene: TRBJ1-1; abundance: few; CDR3nt: TGTGCCAGCACTCCTTACGGAAAGGGAGGGGACACTGAAGCTTTCTTT; CDR3aa: CASTPYGKGGDTEAFF
d_gene: TRBD1; v_gene: TRBV15; j_gene: TRBJ1-4; abundance: once; CDR3nt: TGTGCCACCAGCCGTGCCGGGACAGACGAAAAACTGTTTTTT; CDR3aa: CATSRAGTDEKLFF
d_gene: -; v_gene: TRBV2; j_gene: TRBJ2-7; abundance: few; CDR3nt: TGTGCCAGCAGATCATGGGGACCCCACGAGCAGTACTTC; CDR3aa: CASRSWGPHEQYF
d_gene: -; v_gene: TRBV4-1; j_gene: TRBJ1-1; abundance: many; CDR3nt: TGCGCCAGCAGCCAAGGGACACCCATGAACACTGAAGCTTTCTTT; CDR3aa: CASSQGTPMNTEAFF